Shown below are 5 T cell receptor beta chains from a single sample sequenced in a study of regulatory T cells in long-lasting Graves disease. Sample time point: persistent/refractory GD, antithyroid drugs over 5 years with positive TRAb. PBMC-derived RNA was used for the TCR library. To make TCR beta libraries, researchers used iRepertoire HTBI primers and Arm-PCR of CDR3 regions. TCRdb redid the calling of the multiplex PCR reads with MiXCR, one entry per CDR3 protein. Of approximately 690,000 distinct CDR3 sequences in the sample, about 32% were seen once. This material consisted of peripheral blood mononuclear cells (PBMCs), taken when the disease was refractory, from a patient treated with antithyroid drugs. The receptor set was obtained from a female donor with Graves disease.

A few counts support this clonotype. The chain joins TRBV5-1 to TRBJ2-7, with D uncertain. The V gene's germline CDR1 is SGHRS and CDR2 YFSETQ. CDR3 length: 14 residues. Trimming shortened V by 0 bases and J by 0 bases, and 7 bases separated the two germline ends. The DNA for the CDR3 is TGCGCCAGCAGCTTGGCTCAGCCCTCCTACGAGCAGTACTTC. The encoded protein is CASSLAQPSYEQYF.

This clonotype was seen many times. The chain is built from TRBV2 and TRBJ1-5; a possible D gene is TRBD1 (6 bases). This CDR3 spans 14 amino acids. Germline assignment: CDR1 SNHLY and CDR2 FYNNEI. Trimming removed 7 bases at V and 7 bases at J, with 17 bases between. The CDR3 region has the DNA TGTGCCAGCACTTACCAGGGGAGGGGGCAGCCCCAGCATTTT. It specifies CASTYQGRGQPQHF.

The chain couples TRBV20-1 to TRBJ1-5; D not resolved. The CDR3 runs to 13 residues. With 4 bases removed from V and 6 bases from J, the gap between germline ends came to 13 bases. The germline V gene has CDR1 DFQATT and CDR2 SNEGSKA (reference sequence). The CDR3 sequence is CSAISGNSQPQHF. The DNA for the CDR3 is TGCAGTGCTATCTCTGGGAATTCTCAGCCCCAGCATTTT.

The genes are TRBV30 and TRBJ2-2; TRBD2 is a possible D gene (5 bases). The CDR3 runs 14 residues. Trimming removed 3 bases at V and 0 bases at J, with 8 bases between. The germline CDR1 and CDR2 sequences are GTSNPN and SVGIG (reference sequence). The DNA of the CDR3 is TGTGCCTGGAGAACGGGGTCGAACACCGGGGAGCTGTTTTTT. Its translation: CAWRTGSNTGELFF. The whole variable domain, filled in from reference TRBV30 and TRBJ2-2, reads SQTIHQWPATLVQPVGSPLSLECTVEGTSNPNLYWYRQAAGRGLQLLFYSVGIGQISSEVPQNLSASRPQDRQFILSSKKLLLSDSGFYLCAWRTGSNTGELFFGEGSRLTVL.

The rearrangement uses TRBV30 and TRBJ1-5, with D unresolved. Trimming stripped 1 base from V and 3 bases from J, with 4 bases between. Per the germline V gene, CDR1 is GTSNPN and CDR2 is SVGIG (reference sequence). The CDR3 is made up of 12 amino acids. This CDR3 is CAWSDNNQPQHF. CDR3 DNA: TGTGCCTGGAGTGACAACAATCAGCCCCAGCATTTT.